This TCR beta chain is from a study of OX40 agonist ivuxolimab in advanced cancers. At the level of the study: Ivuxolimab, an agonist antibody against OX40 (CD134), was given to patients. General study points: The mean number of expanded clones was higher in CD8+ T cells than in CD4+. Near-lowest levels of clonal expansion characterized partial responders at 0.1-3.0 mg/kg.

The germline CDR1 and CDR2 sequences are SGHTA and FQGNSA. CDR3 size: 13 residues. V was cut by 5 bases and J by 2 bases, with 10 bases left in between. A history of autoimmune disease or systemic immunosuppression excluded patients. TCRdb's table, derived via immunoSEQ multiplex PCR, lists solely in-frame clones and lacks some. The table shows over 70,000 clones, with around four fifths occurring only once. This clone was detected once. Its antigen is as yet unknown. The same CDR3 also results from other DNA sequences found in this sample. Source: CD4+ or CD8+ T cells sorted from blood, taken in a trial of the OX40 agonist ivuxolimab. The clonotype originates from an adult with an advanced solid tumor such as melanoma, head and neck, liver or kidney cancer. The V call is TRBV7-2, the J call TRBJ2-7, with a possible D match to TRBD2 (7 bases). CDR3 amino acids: CASSPGGPYEQYF. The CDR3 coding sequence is TGTGCCAGCAGCCCCGGGGGGCCCTACGAGCAGTACTTC.